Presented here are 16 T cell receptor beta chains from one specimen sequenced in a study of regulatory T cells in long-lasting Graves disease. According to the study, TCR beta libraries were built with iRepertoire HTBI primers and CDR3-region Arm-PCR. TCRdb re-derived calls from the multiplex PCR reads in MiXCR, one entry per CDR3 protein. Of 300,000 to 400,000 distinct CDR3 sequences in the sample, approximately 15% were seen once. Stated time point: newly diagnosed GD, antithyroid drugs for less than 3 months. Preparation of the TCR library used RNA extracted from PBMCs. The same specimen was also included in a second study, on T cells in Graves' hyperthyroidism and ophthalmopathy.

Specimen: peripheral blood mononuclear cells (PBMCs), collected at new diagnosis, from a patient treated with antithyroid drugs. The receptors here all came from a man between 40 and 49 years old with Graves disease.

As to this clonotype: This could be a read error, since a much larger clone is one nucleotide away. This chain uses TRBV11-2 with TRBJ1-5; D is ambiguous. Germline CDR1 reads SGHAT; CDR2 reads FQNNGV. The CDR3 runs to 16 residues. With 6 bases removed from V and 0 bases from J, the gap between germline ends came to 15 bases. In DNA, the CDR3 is TGTGCCAGCAGTTCGGGTCTGGGGAGTAGCAATCAGCCCCAGCATTTT. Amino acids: CASSSGLGSSNQPQHF.

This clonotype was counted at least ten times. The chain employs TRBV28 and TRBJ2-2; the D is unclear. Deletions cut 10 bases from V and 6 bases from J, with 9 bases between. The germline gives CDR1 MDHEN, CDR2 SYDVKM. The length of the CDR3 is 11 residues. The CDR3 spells CATLDAGELFF. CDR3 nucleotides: TGTGCCACCCTAGATGCCGGGGAGCTGTTTTTT.

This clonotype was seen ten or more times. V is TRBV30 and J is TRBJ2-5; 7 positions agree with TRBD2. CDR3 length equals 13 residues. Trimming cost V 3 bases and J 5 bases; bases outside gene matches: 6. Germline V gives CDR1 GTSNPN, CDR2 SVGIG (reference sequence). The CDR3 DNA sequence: TGTGCCTGGAGACTAGCCGGGGGGGAGACCCAGTACTTC. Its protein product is CAWRLAGGETQYF.

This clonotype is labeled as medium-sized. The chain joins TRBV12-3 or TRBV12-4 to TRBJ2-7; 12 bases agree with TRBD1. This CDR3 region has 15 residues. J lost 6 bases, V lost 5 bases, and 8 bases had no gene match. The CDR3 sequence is CASSRPGQGAVEQYF. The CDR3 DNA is TGTGCCAGCAGTAGACCGGGACAGGGGGCGGTCGAGCAGTACTTC.

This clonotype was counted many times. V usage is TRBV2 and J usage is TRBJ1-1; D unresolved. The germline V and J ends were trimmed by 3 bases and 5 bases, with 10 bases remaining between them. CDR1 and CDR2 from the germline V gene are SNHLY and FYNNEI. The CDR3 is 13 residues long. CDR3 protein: CASSDMGYTEAFF. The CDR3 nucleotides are TGTGCCAGCAGTGACATGGGATATACTGAAGCTTTCTTT.

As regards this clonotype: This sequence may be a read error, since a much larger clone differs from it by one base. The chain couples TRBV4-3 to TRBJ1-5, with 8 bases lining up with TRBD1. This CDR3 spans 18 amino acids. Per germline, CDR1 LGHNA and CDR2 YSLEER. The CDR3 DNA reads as TGCGCCGGCAGCCCCGACAAGATTACGTCAGGGGGCGGCCGGCCCCAGCATTTT. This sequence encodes CAGSPDKITSGGGRPQHF.

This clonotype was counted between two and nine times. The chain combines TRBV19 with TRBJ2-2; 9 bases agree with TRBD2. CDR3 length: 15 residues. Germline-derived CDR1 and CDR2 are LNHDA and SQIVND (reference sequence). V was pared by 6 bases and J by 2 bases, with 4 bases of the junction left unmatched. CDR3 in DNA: TGTGCCAGTAGCGTGGGACTAGCTAACACCGGGGAGCTGTTTTTT. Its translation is CASSVGLANTGELFF.

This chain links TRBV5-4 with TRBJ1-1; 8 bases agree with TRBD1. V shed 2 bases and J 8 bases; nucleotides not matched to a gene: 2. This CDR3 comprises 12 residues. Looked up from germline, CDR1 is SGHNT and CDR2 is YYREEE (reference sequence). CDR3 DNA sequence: TGTGCCAGCAGCTTCAGGGACAGGGAAGCTTTCTTT. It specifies CASSFRDREAFF.

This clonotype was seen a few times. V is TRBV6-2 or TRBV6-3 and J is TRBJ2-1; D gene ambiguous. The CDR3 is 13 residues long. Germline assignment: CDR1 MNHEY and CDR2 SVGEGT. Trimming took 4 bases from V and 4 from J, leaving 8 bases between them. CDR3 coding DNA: TGTGCCAGCAGTTCGACCTGGTACAATGAGCAGTTCTTC. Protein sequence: CASSSTWYNEQFF.

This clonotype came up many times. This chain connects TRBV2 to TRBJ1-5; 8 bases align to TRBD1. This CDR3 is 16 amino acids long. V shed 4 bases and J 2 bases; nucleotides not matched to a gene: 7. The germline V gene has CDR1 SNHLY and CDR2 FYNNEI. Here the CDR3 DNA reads TGTGCCAGCAGTGTTATGGGACAGGTTGGCAATCAGCCCCAGCATTTT. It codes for CASSVMGQVGNQPQHF.

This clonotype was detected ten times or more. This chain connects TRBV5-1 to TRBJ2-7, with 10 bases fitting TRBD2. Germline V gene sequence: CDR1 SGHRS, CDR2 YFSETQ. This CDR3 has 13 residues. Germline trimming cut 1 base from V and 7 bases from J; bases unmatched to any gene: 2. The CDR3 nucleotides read TGCGCCAGCAGCTTGCTAGCGGGGGAGGAGCAGTACTTC. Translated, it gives CASSLLAGEEQYF.

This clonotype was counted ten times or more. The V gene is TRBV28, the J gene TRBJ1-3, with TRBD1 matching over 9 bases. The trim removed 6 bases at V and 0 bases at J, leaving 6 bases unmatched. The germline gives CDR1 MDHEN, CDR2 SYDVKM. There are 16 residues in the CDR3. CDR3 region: CASRGDRAISGNTIYF. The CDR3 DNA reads TGTGCCAGCAGGGGGGACAGGGCCATCTCTGGAAACACCATATATTTT.

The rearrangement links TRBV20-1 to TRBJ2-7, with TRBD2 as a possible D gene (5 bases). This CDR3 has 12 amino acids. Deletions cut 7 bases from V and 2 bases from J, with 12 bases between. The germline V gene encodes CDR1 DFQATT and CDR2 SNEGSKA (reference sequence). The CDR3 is CSGTDSPYEQYF. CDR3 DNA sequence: TGCAGTGGAACGGACTCCCCCTACGAGCAGTACTTC.

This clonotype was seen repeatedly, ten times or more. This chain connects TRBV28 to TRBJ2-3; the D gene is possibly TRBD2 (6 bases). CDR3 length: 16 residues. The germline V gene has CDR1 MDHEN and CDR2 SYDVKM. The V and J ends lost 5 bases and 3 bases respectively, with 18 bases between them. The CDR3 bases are TGTGCCAGCAGTCCTCCCAACGGCGGGATAACAGATACGCAGTATTTT. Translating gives CASSPPNGGITDTQYF.

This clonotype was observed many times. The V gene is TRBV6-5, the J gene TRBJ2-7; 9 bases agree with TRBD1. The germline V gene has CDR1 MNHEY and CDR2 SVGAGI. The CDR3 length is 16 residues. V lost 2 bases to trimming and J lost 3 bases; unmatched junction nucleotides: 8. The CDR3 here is CASSYAAGTGFYEQYF. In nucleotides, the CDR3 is TGTGCCAGCAGTTACGCTGCCGGGACAGGGTTCTACGAGCAGTACTTC.

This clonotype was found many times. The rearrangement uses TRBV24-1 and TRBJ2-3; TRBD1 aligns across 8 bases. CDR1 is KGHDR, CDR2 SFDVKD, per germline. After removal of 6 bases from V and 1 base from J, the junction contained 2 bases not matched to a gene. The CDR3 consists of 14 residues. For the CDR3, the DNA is TGTGCCACCAGTCTGACAGGGGGCACAGATACGCAGTATTTT. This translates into CATSLTGGTDTQYF.